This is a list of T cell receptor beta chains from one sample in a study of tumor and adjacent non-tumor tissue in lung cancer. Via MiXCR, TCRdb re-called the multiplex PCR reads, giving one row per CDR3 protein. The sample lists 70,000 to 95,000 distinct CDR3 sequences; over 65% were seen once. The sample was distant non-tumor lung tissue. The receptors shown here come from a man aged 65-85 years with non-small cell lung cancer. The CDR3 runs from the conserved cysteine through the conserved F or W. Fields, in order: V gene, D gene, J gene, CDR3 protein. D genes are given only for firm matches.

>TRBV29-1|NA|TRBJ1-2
CSVISPGANGGRYGYTF
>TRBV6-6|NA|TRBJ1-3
CASSPSGLNTIYF
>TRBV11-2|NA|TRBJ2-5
CASNPGPVGQETQYF
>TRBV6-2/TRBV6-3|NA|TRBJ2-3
CASVAVFRDTQCF
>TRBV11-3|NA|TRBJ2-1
CASTLRVSYNEQFF
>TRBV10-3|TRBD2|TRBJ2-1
CAIGRETNEQFF
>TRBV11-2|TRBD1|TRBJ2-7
CASSGDSISYDQYF
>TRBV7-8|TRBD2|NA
CASSLREGLYNEQYF
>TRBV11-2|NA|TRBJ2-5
CAGSPGAVGQETQYF
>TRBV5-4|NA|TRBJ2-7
CASSSNRNSYEKCF
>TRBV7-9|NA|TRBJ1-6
CASSKSGSPLHF
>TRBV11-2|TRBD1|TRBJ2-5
CASIPGTVGQETQNF
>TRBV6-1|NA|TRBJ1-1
CASRRNENAEAFF
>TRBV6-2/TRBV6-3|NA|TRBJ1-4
CASSYSQLKDEKLIF
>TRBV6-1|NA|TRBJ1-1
CARRRNENNEAFF
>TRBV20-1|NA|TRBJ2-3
CSAKRTGPSTDTQYF
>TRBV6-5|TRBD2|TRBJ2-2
CASSQAGGNIAELLF
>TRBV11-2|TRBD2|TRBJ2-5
CVSSLALTGGTQETQYF
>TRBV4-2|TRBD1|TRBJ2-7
CTSSRPGQGKYGQYF
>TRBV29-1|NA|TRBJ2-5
CIVVDRFQETDYF
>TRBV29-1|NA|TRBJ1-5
CSVLTYSNQLQQF
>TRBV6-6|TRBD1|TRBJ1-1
CASSYLPGQGDTETFF
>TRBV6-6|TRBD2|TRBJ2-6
CAGSLAGKSYGANVLTF
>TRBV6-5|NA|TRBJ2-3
CASSYSGGTDTQYF
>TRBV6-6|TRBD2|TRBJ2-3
CANSFDSHVAGATDKQYF
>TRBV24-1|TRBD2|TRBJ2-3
CATSDTTSGSGDTQYF
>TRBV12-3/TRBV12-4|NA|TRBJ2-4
CASSSTHNKNIQYF
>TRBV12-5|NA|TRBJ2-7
CASGLFLAGEGTYELYF
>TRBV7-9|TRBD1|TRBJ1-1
CASTRGQGIKTEAFF
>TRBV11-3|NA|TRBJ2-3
CASTSREVRTDTQYF
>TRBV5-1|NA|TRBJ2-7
CASSNGGLSSYEQYF
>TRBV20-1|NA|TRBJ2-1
CSFLPMAVTHDEQFF
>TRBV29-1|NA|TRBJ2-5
CSMAYRLQETQYF
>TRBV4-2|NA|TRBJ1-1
CASSQPGRRNTEAFF
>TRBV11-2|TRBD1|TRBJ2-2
CASSLLGTGVAASCYF
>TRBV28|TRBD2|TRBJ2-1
CASSPRLAGGHLNEQFF
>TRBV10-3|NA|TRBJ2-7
CVISPSRVYEQYF
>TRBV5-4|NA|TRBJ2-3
CARSLVGGFTDTQYF
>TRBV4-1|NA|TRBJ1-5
CASSAGGGADYSNQPRHF
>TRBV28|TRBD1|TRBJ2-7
CASRNLQGQSSYKQYF
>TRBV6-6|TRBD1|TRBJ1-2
CASSRRVGTGGVYTF
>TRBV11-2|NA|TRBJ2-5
CASSPGSDGQEIQYF
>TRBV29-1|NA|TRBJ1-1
CRVVAERPEAFF
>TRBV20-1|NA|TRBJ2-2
CTAHGEGNTGELFF
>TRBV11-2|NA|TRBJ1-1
CAGSRTTVYNEALF
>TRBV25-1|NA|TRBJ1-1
CPSMRDGGLGEAFF
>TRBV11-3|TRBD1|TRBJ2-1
CASTLGDSHIGQFF
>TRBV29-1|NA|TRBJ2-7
CSIDDGSYRQYF
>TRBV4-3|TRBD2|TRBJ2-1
CASSQDSSGRENEQFF
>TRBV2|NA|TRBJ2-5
CASTRDLQETQYF
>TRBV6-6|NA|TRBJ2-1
CVSSYIGLTDVFSSFNEQFF
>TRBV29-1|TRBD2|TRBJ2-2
CSVRLAGGYSGKLFF
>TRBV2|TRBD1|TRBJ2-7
CASSRGRPANYEQYF